Sequencing of this TCR beta chain was carried out in a study of T cells in narcolepsy. Whole-study results and caveats: Healthy controls reportedly lacked the autoreactive clonotypes serially found in patients' blood.

The protocol was immunoSEQ multiplex PCR, while the TCRdb copy is restricted to in-frame clones and leaves out a portion. The repertoire consists of roughly 27,000 clones, with approximately 89% occurring once and the leading ten covering roughly 1.1%. To note about this clone: Its cognate antigen is unknown. The identical CDR3 is also encoded by other nucleotide sequences in the sample.

The receptor was derived from a human donor with narcolepsy. The sample taken for sequencing was CD45RA- memory CD4+ T cells from PBMCs.

In DNA, the CDR3 is TGTGCCAGCAGTCGGGACAGTGTCATGAACACTGAAGCTTTCTTT. Translating it yields CASSRDSVMNTEAFF. J is TRBJ1-1 and V is TRBV6-5; 7 nucleotides line up with TRBD1. V shed 5 bases, J shed 0 bases, and the junction held 6 bases outside the gene matches. The CDR3 is 15 residues long. The germline gives CDR1 MNHEY, CDR2 SVGAGI.